The 28 T cell receptor beta chains below were found in one sample sequenced in a study of technical replicates of blood from several donors. Profiled with immunoSEQ multiplex PCR; TCRdb holds only in-frame clones, not every one. The data show more than 65,000 clones, roughly 93% seen once. The material sequenced was T cells isolated from PBMCs. Receptor source: a human donor in good health.

This clone is a singleton in its sample. CDR3 nucleotide sequence: TGTGCCAGCAGTGACTCGCCAGGGAACAATTCACCCCTCCACTTT. It yields the protein CASSDSPGNNSPLHF. This chain links TRBV6-4 with TRBJ1-6; weak D call: TRBD1 (5 bases). Between the trimmed V and J ends, which lost 0 bases and 7 bases, there was a span of 10 bases. This CDR3 comprises 15 residues. Germline V CDR1 and CDR2: MRHNA, SNTAGT.

The rearrangement uses TRBV4-1 and TRBJ1-4; D call uncertain. Between the trimmed V and J ends, which lost 2 bases and 4 bases, there was a span of 14 bases. Germline CDR1 is MGHRA and CDR2 is YSYEKL. The CDR3 spans 16 residues. The CDR3 region is CASSQWVENFNEKLFF. Here the CDR3 DNA reads TGCGCCAGCAGCCAATGGGTGGAGAACTTTAATGAAAAACTGTTTTTT.

The V call is TRBV7-2, the J call TRBJ1-5; D may be TRBD1 (6 bases). CDR3 size: 14 residues. Per the germline V gene, CDR1 is SGHTA and CDR2 is FQGNSA. V was clipped by 5 bases and J by 0 bases, with 8 bases between them. Here the CDR3 reads CASSQDSSNQPQHF. The CDR3 nucleotides read TGTGCCAGCAGCCAGGACAGTAGCAATCAGCCCCAGCATTTT.

The gene calls are TRBV20-1 and TRBJ2-3; 10 bases align to TRBD1. Germline CDR1 reads DFQATT; CDR2 reads SNEGSKA (reference sequence). This CDR3 region has 11 residues. The CDR3 region has the DNA TGCAGCGGTGGGACAGGGGAGACGCAGTATTTT. Protein product: CSGGTGETQYF.

This clone was recorded once. This chain uses TRBV11-2 with TRBJ2-1; 8 nucleotides line up with TRBD2. The CDR3 loop spans 16 amino acids. Trimming took 6 bases from V and 5 from J; bases not matched to a gene: 12. Germline V gives CDR1 SGHAT, CDR2 FQNNGV. CDR3 bases: TGTGCCAGCAGGAACGTCCACGGGAGGGGAGACAATGAGCAGTTCTTC. This translates into CASRNVHGRGDNEQFF.

The chain couples TRBV6-6 to TRBJ1-5; unclear D gene. The V end lost 2 bases, the J end lost 3 bases, and 8 bases lay between the germline ends. The CDR3 has 14 residues. CDR1 is MNHNY, CDR2 SVGAGI, per germline (reference sequence). The CDR3 DNA sequence: TGTGCCAGCAGTTACGGGCAGCCCAATCAGCCCCAGCATTTT. Protein product: CASSYGQPNQPQHF.

The genes are TRBV28 and TRBJ1-3, with D perhaps TRBD1 (6 bases). Germline CDR1 is MDHEN and CDR2 is SYDVKM. The CDR3 runs 17 residues. Deletions cut 5 bases from V and 0 bases from J, with 17 bases between. The chain's CDR3 is CASSLTAGDYSGNTIYF. CDR3 nucleotide sequence: TGTGCCAGCAGTCTTACCGCAGGGGACTACTCTGGAAACACCATATATTTT.

The rearrangement joins TRBV5-1 to TRBJ2-7, with TRBD2 matching over 12 bases. Germline V gene sequence: CDR1 SGHRS, CDR2 YFSETQ. The V segment lost 4 bases and the J segment 3 bases; nucleotides outside the gene matches: 11. The CDR3 has 17 residues. This chain's CDR3 is CASSPGTSGLTLYEQYF. The CDR3 DNA sequence: TGCGCCAGCAGCCCCGGGACTAGCGGGCTCACCCTCTACGAGCAGTACTTC. Supplemented by reference TRBV5-1 and TRBJ2-7, the full variable domain reads KAGVTQTPRYLIKTRGQQVTLSCSPISGHRSVSWYQQTPGQGLQFLFEYFSETQRNKGNFPGRFSGRQFSNSRSEMNVSTLELGDSALYLCASSPGTSGLTLYEQYFGPGTRLTVT.

The chain uses TRBV15 and TRBJ2-3, with 8 bases identical to TRBD2. Germline CDR1 LNHNV, CDR2 YYDKDF (reference sequence). Germline trimming cut 0 bases from V and 5 bases from J; bases unmatched to any gene: 4. The CDR3 loop spans 15 amino acids. The CDR3 bases are TGTGCCACCAGCAGAGATCAGCGGGAGATAGATACGCAGTATTTT. This translates into CATSRDQREIDTQYF.

This sequence joins TRBV7-8 and TRBJ1-2; D might be TRBD1 (5 bases). From germline, CDR1 is SGHVS and CDR2 FQNEAQ. V was pared by 3 bases and J by 6 bases, with 17 bases between. This CDR3 is 15 amino acids long. CDR3 DNA sequence: TGTGCCAGCAGCTTGGGAAGGGGCCGTTCTGATGGCTACACCTTC. Residues: CASSLGRGRSDGYTF.

The chain carries TRBV20-1 and TRBJ2-5; D possibly corresponds to TRBD2 (5 bases). Looked up from germline, CDR1 is DFQATT and CDR2 is SNEGSKA (reference sequence). The CDR3 spans 11 residues. The germline V and J ends were trimmed by 6 bases and 3 bases, with 8 bases remaining between them. The DNA of the CDR3 is TGCAGTGCAGCGGATGAAGAGACCCAGTACTTC. Its protein is CSAADEETQYF.

The chain carries TRBV15 and TRBJ1-4; weak D call: TRBD1 (5 bases). The germline V gene encodes CDR1 LNHNV and CDR2 YYDKDF (reference sequence). This CDR3 region has 16 residues. Trimming pared 0 bases from V and 0 bases from J, leaving 8 bases between. The CDR3 sequence is CATSREGAATNEKLFF. The CDR3 DNA reads TGTGCCACCAGCAGAGAAGGGGCGGCAACTAATGAAAAACTGTTTTTT.

The V gene is TRBV2, the J gene TRBJ2-5, with TRBD1 matching over 11 bases. The CDR3 runs 13 residues. Germline loops: CDR1 SNHLY, CDR2 FYNNEI. Germline trimming cut 6 bases from V and 5 bases from J; bases unmatched to any gene: 2. Here the CDR3 reads CASRDRGRETQYF. In nucleotides, the CDR3 is TGTGCCAGCAGGGACAGGGGGCGCGAGACCCAGTACTTC.

The chain uses TRBV9 and TRBJ2-3; weak D call: TRBD2 (6 bases). Looked up from germline, CDR1 is SGDLS and CDR2 is YYNGEE. V lost 7 bases, J lost 3 bases, and 15 bases lay in between. This CDR3 has 14 residues. The DNA of the CDR3 is TGTGCCAGCGCCGTTACGGGAGATACAGATACGCAGTATTTT. Its translation: CASAVTGDTDTQYF.

The rearrangement joins TRBV12-5 to TRBJ2-2; TRBD2 agrees at 11 bases. Germline V gene sequence: CDR1 LGHNT, CDR2 FRNRAP. Losses at the gene ends were 6 bases for V and 13 bases for J; bases not matched to a gene: 7. The CDR3 sequence is 13 residues long. CDR3 DNA sequence: TGTGCTAGTGGGGGAGAACTAGCGGGAGTGCTGTTTTTT. This encodes CASGGELAGVLFF.

V is TRBV19 and J is TRBJ1-2, with 10 bases identical to TRBD1. Trimming cost V 6 bases and J 2 bases; bases outside gene matches: 3. Germline CDR1 and CDR2: LNHDA and SQIVND (reference sequence). There are 14 residues in the CDR3. The CDR3 nucleotides read TGTGCCAGTAGCTTGGGACAGGGGAACTATGGCTACACCTTC. Residues: CASSLGQGNYGYTF.

The chain combines TRBV5-1 with TRBJ2-5; 8 bases fit TRBD2. CDR1 and CDR2 from the germline V gene are SGHRS and YFSETQ. V shed 0 bases and J 4 bases; nucleotides not matched to a gene: 5. This CDR3 has 15 residues. For the CDR3, the DNA is TGCGCCAGCAGCTTGGGGTTGCTAGCGGGAGAGACCCAGTACTTC. Protein: CASSLGLLAGETQYF.

V usage is TRBV2 and J usage is TRBJ1-1, with TRBD1 identical over 10 bases. Germline CDR1 SNHLY, CDR2 FYNNEI. The CDR3 runs 16 residues. V lost 6 bases and J lost 1; bases outside the gene matches: 8. CDR3 sequence (DNA): TGTGCCAGCAGAAAGACAGGGGGCGCTAAGAACACTGAAGCTTTCTTT. As protein: CASRKTGGAKNTEAFF.

The chain carries TRBV2 and TRBJ2-7; D gene ambiguous. CDR1 and CDR2 (germline): SNHLY, FYNNEI. Trimming removed 8 bases from V and 3 bases from J, with 5 bases in between. There are 10 residues in the CDR3. The CDR3 DNA is TGTGCCAGCTACTACTACGAGCAGTACTTC. Its translation is CASYYYEQYF. Supplemented by reference TRBV2 and TRBJ2-7, the full variable domain reads EPEVTQTPSHQVTQMGQEVILRCVPISNHLYFYWYRQILGQKVEFLVSFYNNEISEKSEIFDDQFSVERPDGSNFTLKIRSTKLEDSAMYFCASYYYEQYFGPGTRLTVT.

The J gene is TRBJ2-7, the V gene TRBV2, with TRBD1 matching over 10 bases. Germline V CDR1 and CDR2: SNHLY, FYNNEI. There are 14 residues in the CDR3. The junction had 8 bases not matched to a gene; V was cut back by 7 bases and J by 5 bases. CDR3 amino acids: CASIIRDRGHEQYF. Written as DNA, the CDR3 is TGTGCCAGCATCATCCGGGACAGGGGTCACGAGCAGTACTTC.

The genes are TRBV28 and TRBJ2-7, with 9 bases lining up with TRBD1. The CDR3 consists of 14 residues. Trimming at V came to 7 bases and at J to 5 bases, leaving 9 bases not matched to a gene. The V gene's germline CDR1 is MDHEN and CDR2 SYDVKM. CDR3 residues: CASTLTGTGNEQYF. The CDR3 DNA sequence: TGTGCCAGCACTCTAACCGGGACAGGGAACGAGCAGTACTTC.

CDR3 region: CASSPLEGASTDTQYF. CDR3 DNA: TGTGCCAGCTCACCATTAGAGGGAGCAAGCACAGATACGCAGTATTTT. The V call is TRBV18, the J call TRBJ2-3; a weak D match, TRBD2 (5 bases). From germline, CDR1 is KGHSH and CDR2 LQKENI. With 2 bases removed from V and 0 bases from J, the gap between germline ends came to 12 bases. This CDR3 spans 16 amino acids.

This chain uses TRBV4-2 with TRBJ2-1; D remains ambiguous. Trimming left V 4 bases short and J 5 bases short, with 12 bases between. From germline, CDR1 is LGHNA and CDR2 YNFKEQ. CDR3 length: 14 residues. The CDR3 DNA reads as TGTGCCAGCAGCCTTGCCCGAGGCAACAATGAGCAGTTCTTC. This encodes CASSLARGNNEQFF.

The rearrangement uses TRBV7-9 and TRBJ2-1, with a weak D call TRBD2 (6 bases). The CDR3 is 13 residues long. V shed 5 bases and J shed 5 bases, with 10 bases lying between them. CDR1 SEHNR and CDR2 FQNEAQ come from the germline V gene (reference sequence). CDR3 nucleotide sequence: TGTGCCAGCAGCCCACCTAGCGACAATGAGCAGTTCTTC. It specifies CASSPPSDNEQFF.

The chain joins TRBV4-3 to TRBJ1-3; tentative D call: TRBD1 (5 bases). Trimming shortened V by 4 bases and J by 2 bases, and 12 bases separated the two germline ends. The CDR3 runs 15 residues. Germline CDR1 LGHNA, CDR2 YSLEER. CDR3 sequence (DNA): TGCGCCAGCAGCCTCAGGGCAGGGACTGGAAACACCATATATTTT. The encoded protein is CASSLRAGTGNTIYF.

This clone was recorded once. The rearrangement uses TRBV2 and TRBJ2-7, with 10 bases that match TRBD1. V shed 7 bases and J 3 bases; nucleotides not matched to a gene: 9. Germline loops: CDR1 SNHLY, CDR2 FYNNEI. The CDR3 is 15 amino acids. CDR3 sequence (DNA): TGTGCCAGCAAAATACCCGGACAGGGGGGCTACGAGCAGTACTTC. Amino acid sequence: CASKIPGQGGYEQYF.

The chain recombines TRBV15 with TRBJ2-1, with D possibly being TRBD2 (5 bases). Trimming stripped 2 bases from V and 8 bases from J, with 10 bases between. CDR3 length: 13 residues. The germline gives CDR1 LNHNV, CDR2 YYDKDF (reference sequence). The CDR3 sequence: CATSRTQRYEQFF. CDR3 nucleotides: TGTGCCACCAGCAGAACTCAGCGGTATGAGCAGTTCTTC.

The J gene is TRBJ2-7, the V gene TRBV19; 8 positions match TRBD2. This CDR3 is 14 amino acids long. J gave up 2 bases and V 9 bases, and 9 bases lay outside the gene matches. The germline V gene has CDR1 LNHDA and CDR2 SQIVND (reference sequence). The CDR3 sequence is CASQTGRAPYEQYF. The CDR3 DNA sequence: TGTGCCAGCCAAACCGGGAGGGCCCCCTACGAGCAGTACTTC.